This T cell receptor beta chain comes out of a study of cytomegalovirus exposure and HLA in healthy donors. At the level of the study: Ancestry clustering placed roughly four fifths of about 400 genotyped donors in the Caucasian-associated cluster. Findings and caveats of the study: Altogether, 150 to 200 TCR beta chains were recorded as cytomegalovirus-associated. Later work associated approximately 17,000 TCR beta sequences with HLA alleles at 0.05 false discovery rate.

Details on this clone: Its antigen is not known.

V trimming: 8 bases; J trimming: 1 base; junction bases outside the gene matches: 5. CDR3 size: 15 residues. Germline V gene sequence: CDR1 LNHDA, CDR2 SQIVND (reference sequence). 13 Jbeta primers and 60 Vbeta primers were used for the PCR. In the original processing: Per a later analysis, the number of unique TCR beta chains was approximately 73 million, of which roughly 10 million were shared. The table came from immunoSEQ multiplex PCR; TCRdb's copy has only in-frame clones and leaves some out. That table supplies the V and J calls and clone size; D and trimming were determined from the DNA. In the table there are about 180,000 clones, roughly 78% of which are singletons.

The chain combines TRBV19 with TRBJ1-5; 10 nucleotides agree with TRBD1. The specimen was PBMCs. This sequence originates from a woman aged 25 to 39 in good health and CMV-seronegative. The CDR3 region is CASRQGAQSNQPQHF. The CDR3 DNA follows: TGTGCCAGTCGACAGGGGGCGCAGAGCAATCAGCCCCAGCATTTT.